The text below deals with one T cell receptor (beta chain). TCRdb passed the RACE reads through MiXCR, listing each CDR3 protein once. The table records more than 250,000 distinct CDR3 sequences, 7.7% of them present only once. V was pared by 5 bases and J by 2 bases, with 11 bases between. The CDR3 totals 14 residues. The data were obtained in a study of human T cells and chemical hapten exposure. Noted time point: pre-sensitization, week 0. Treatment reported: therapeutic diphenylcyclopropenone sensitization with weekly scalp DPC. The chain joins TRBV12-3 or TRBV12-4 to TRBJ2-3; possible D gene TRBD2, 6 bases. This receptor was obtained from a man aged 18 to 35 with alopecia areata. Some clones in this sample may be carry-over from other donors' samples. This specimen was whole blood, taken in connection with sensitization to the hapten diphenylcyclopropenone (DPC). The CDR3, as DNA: TGTGCCAGCAGTCCGGGGGTGTTCACAGATACGCAGTATTTT. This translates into CASSPGVFTDTQYF.